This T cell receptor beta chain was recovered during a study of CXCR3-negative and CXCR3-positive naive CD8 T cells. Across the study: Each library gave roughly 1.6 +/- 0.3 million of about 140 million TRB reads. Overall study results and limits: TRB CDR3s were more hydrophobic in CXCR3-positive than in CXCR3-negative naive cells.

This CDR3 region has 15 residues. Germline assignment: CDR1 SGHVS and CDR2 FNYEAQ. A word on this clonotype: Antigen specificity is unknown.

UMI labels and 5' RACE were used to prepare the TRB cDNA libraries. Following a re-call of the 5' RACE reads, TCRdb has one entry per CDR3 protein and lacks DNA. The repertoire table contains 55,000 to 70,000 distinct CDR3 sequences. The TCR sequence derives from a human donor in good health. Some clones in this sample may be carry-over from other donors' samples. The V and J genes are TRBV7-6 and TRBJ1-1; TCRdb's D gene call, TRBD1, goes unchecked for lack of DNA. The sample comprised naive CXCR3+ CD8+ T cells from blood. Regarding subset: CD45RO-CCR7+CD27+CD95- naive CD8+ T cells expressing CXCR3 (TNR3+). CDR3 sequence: CASSSMLGGVTEAFF.